Listed here are 22 T cell receptor beta chains from one sample, sequenced in a study of blood T cell repertoires in COVID-19. The assay was immunoSEQ multiplex PCR, and TCRdb's table has in-frame clones only and misses some. Of 150,000 to 200,000 clones in the sample, roughly 87% are singletons; the top ten hold 0.95% to 1.5%. Material: PBMCs or T cells enriched from blood (not recorded which). The receptors stem from a human donor with acute COVID-19. The donor label of this sample is uncertain.

CDR3 DNA sequence: TGCGCCAGCAGCACCCGACAGGGTTCTGGCTACACCTTC. It specifies CASSTRQGSGYTF. The V call is TRBV5-1, the J call TRBJ1-2; 7 nucleotides agree with TRBD1. CDR3 length: 13 amino acids. Germline V gene lookup returns CDR1 SGHRS and CDR2 YFSETQ. Germline trimming cut 4 bases from V and 7 bases from J; bases unmatched to any gene: 7.

This clone was detected once. The chain links TRBV6-2 or TRBV6-3 to TRBJ2-5, with D unclear. Germline V gene data show CDR1 as MNHEY and CDR2 as SVGEGT. The CDR3 length is 13 residues. The germline V and J ends were trimmed by 2 bases and 5 bases, with 9 bases remaining between them. CDR3 in amino acids: CASSYKMSETQYF. CDR3 in DNA: TGTGCCAGCAGTTACAAAATGAGTGAGACCCAGTACTTC.

This chain joins TRBV28 and TRBJ1-3; D might be TRBD1 (5 bases). Germline V gives CDR1 MDHEN, CDR2 SYDVKM. V lost 4 bases, J lost 0 bases, and 7 bases lay in between. The CDR3 is 14 amino acids. The CDR3 sequence is CASSSGDSGNTIYF. CDR3 DNA sequence: TGTGCCAGCAGTTCGGGGGACTCTGGAAACACCATATATTTT.

This sequence joins TRBV2 and TRBJ2-2, with D maybe TRBD1 (5 bases). CDR3 length: 13 residues. The V end was cut by 8 bases, the J end by 4 bases, with 11 bases between. Looked up from germline, CDR1 is SNHLY and CDR2 is FYNNEI. As DNA, the CDR3 is TGTGCCAGCCGGTTACAGGCCACCGGGGAGCTGTTTTTT. This gives the protein CASRLQATGELFF.

The chain combines TRBV4-1 with TRBJ2-6; D ambiguous. Germline loops: CDR1 MGHRA, CDR2 YSYEKL. The CDR3 spans 14 residues. Trimming stripped 5 bases from V and 1 base from J, with 6 bases between. The CDR3 DNA reads as TGCGCCAGCAGCGGCCGATCTGGGGCCAACGTCCTGACTTTC. Residues: CASSGRSGANVLTF.

The chain combines TRBV30 with TRBJ2-3, with D possibly matching TRBD2 (6 bases). This CDR3 is built from 15 residues. V lost 1 base to trimming and J lost 4 bases, with 15 bases between them. Germline loops: CDR1 GTSNPN, CDR2 SVGIG (reference sequence). Here the CDR3 reads CAWSGRGGASDTQYF. The CDR3 bases are TGTGCCTGGAGTGGGCGGGGCGGGGCCTCAGATACGCAGTATTTT.

This chain connects TRBV3-1 (or the pseudogene TRBV3-2) to TRBJ1-2; D is perhaps TRBD1 (6 bases). This CDR3 contains 12 residues. V was trimmed by 2 bases and J by 8 bases, leaving 9 bases between them. Germline CDR1 reads LGHDT; CDR2 reads YNNKEL (reference sequence). CDR3 DNA sequence: TGTGCCAGCAGCCAACAGGGGAAAGGCTACACCTTC. The encoded protein is CASSQQGKGYTF.

This chain's CDR3 is CASRETGISGNTIYF. The CDR3 DNA reads as TGCGCCAGCAGAGAGACCGGGATCTCTGGAAACACCATATATTTT. J is TRBJ1-3 and V is TRBV5-1, with D hard to call. V lost 5 bases to trimming and J lost 0 bases, with 12 bases between them. Germline assignment: CDR1 SGHRS and CDR2 YFSETQ. This CDR3 comprises 15 residues.

The chain recombines TRBV7-8 with TRBJ2-3, with 7 bases aligning to TRBD2. CDR1 and CDR2 from the germline V gene are SGHVS and FQNEAQ. This CDR3 is 15 amino acids long. V dropped 5 bases and J dropped 2; count of bases not matched to a gene: 7. Here the CDR3 reads CASSPLGTITDTQYF. CDR3 nucleotides: TGTGCCAGCAGCCCCCTGGGGACTATCACAGATACGCAGTATTTT. Full variable domain (missing parts from reference TRBV7-8 and TRBJ2-3): GAGVSQSPRYKVAKRGQDVALRCDPISGHVSLFWYQQALGQGPEFLTYFQNEAQLDKSGLPSDRFFAERPEGSVSTLKIQRTQQEDSAVYLCASSPLGTITDTQYFGPGTRLTVL.

This rearrangement joins TRBV27 to TRBJ2-1; 8 bases align to TRBD2. CDR3 length equals 16 residues. The germline V gene has CDR1 MNHEY and CDR2 SMNVEV (reference sequence). The ends lost 5 bases at V and 4 bases at J; junction bases unmatched: 10. The CDR3 region has the DNA TGTGCCAGCAGTGCACTAACTAGCGGAATATACAATGAGCAGTTCTTC. Translation gives CASSALTSGIYNEQFF.

The rearrangement joins TRBV5-6 to TRBJ2-5; D call uncertain. CDR1 is SGHDT, CDR2 YYEEEE, per germline. This CDR3 comprises 12 residues. V lost 0 bases to trimming and J lost 8 bases, with 8 bases between them. In DNA, the CDR3 is TGTGCCAGCAGCTTGGCATCAGGCACCCAGTACTTC. This gives the protein CASSLASGTQYF.

This chain uses TRBV7-2 with TRBJ2-4; 10 bases match TRBD2. CDR1 and CDR2 from the germline V gene are SGHTA and FQGNSA. V lost 5 bases and J lost 6; bases outside the gene matches: 4. The CDR3 consists of 14 residues. DNA of the CDR3: TGTGCCAGCAGCCGGACTAGCGGATTAAACATTCAGTACTTC. This translates into CASSRTSGLNIQYF.

The chain carries TRBV5-1 and TRBJ1-2, with 8 bases matching TRBD1. CDR3 length equals 15 residues. Trimming cost V 0 bases and J 7 bases; bases outside gene matches: 8. The germline gives CDR1 SGHRS, CDR2 YFSETQ. CDR3 sequence reads: CASSLALDRGGGYTF. The CDR3 DNA is TGCGCCAGCAGCTTGGCTCTTGACAGGGGCGGTGGCTACACCTTC.

This chain joins TRBV3-1 (or the pseudogene TRBV3-2) and TRBJ2-3; 7 nucleotides line up with TRBD2. This CDR3 is 17 amino acids long. The J segment lost 8 bases and the V segment lost 4 bases, leaving 18 bases of the junction unmatched. Germline loops: CDR1 LGHDT, CDR2 YNNKEL (reference sequence). CDR3 bases: TGTGCCAGCAGCCGGAGGGGACTACCGCGCCCAGAGGGTACGCAGTATTTT. Translating it yields CASSRRGLPRPEGTQYF.

V is TRBV2 and J is TRBJ1-6, with no clear D. CDR1 is SNHLY and CDR2 is FYNNEI in the germline V gene. The CDR3 length is 15 residues. V gave up 4 bases and J gave up 5 bases, with 12 bases separating them. The CDR3 loop is CASSGGGGNNSPLHF. The CDR3 nucleotides read TGTGCCAGCAGTGGTGGAGGCGGGAATAATTCACCCCTCCACTTT. Combining the CDR3 with reference TRBV2 and TRBJ1-6 gives the whole variable domain EPEVTQTPSHQVTQMGQEVILRCVPISNHLYFYWYRQILGQKVEFLVSFYNNEISEKSEIFDDQFSVERPDGSNFTLKIRSTKLEDSAMYFCASSGGGGNNSPLHFGNGTRLTVT.

The V and J genes are TRBV2 and TRBJ2-3; maybe TRBD1 (6 bases). The CDR3 totals 15 residues. Germline values: CDR1 SNHLY, CDR2 FYNNEI. Trimming shortened V by 2 bases and J by 7 bases, and 16 bases separated the two germline ends. The CDR3 is CASSELQGFEHTQYF. The CDR3 DNA is TGTGCCAGCAGTGAACTCCAGGGGTTCGAACATACGCAGTATTTT.

DNA of the CDR3: TGCGCCAGCAGTGAGTCGAAGGGAGTCACTGAAGCTTTCTTT. It specifies CASSESKGVTEAFF. The chain has TRBV10-1 and TRBJ1-1; the D is unclear. Germline assignment: CDR1 WNHNN and CDR2 SYGVQD (reference sequence). Trimming cost V 0 bases and J 4 bases, with 9 bases left between them. The CDR3 has 14 residues.

The V gene is TRBV7-6, the J gene TRBJ2-5, with D possibly matching TRBD2 (5 bases). V was trimmed by 3 bases and J by 5 bases, leaving 16 bases between them. The CDR3 is 15 residues long. CDR1 and CDR2 from the germline V gene are SGHVS and FNYEAQ. The DNA for the CDR3 is TGTGCCAGCAGCTTGTATAGGGAGCTGGGCGAGACCCAGTACTTC. Amino acid sequence: CASSLYRELGETQYF. The variable domain in full, with the rest retrieved from reference TRBV7-6 and TRBJ2-5, is GAGVSQSPRYKVTKRGQDVALRCDPISGHVSLYWYRQALGQGPEFLTYFNYEAQQDKSGLPNDRFSAERPEGSISTLTIQRTEQRDSAMYRCASSLYRELGETQYFGPGTRLLVL.

The chain is built from TRBV2 and TRBJ2-2, with a possible D match to TRBD1 (7 bases). Germline CDR1 and CDR2: SNHLY and FYNNEI. The length of the CDR3 is 15 residues. V was trimmed by 3 bases and J by 3 bases, leaving 11 bases between them. The CDR3 bases are TGTGCCAGCAGTGAGCGCAGGGGGGACACCGGGGAGCTGTTTTTT. Translating it yields CASSERRGDTGELFF.

The chain joins TRBV20-1 to TRBJ2-7, with 12 bases matching TRBD2. The CDR3 consists of 18 residues. Germline V gives CDR1 DFQATT, CDR2 SNEGSKA (reference sequence). The V gene end was trimmed by 3 bases and the J gene end by 0 bases; junction bases not matched to a gene: 12. The CDR3 spells CSASARGLAGIRSYEQYF. Written as DNA, the CDR3 is TGCAGTGCTAGTGCTCGTGGACTAGCGGGGATCCGCTCCTACGAGCAGTACTTC.

The chain has TRBV19 and TRBJ1-5; D gene uncertain. This CDR3 comprises 15 residues. CDR1 and CDR2 from the germline V gene are LNHDA and SQIVND (reference sequence). Trimming took 5 bases from V and 4 from J, leaving 15 bases between them. In DNA form, the CDR3 reads TGTGCCAGTAGTTATCTAGGGAGGAGTAATCAGCCCCAGCATTTT. Encoded protein: CASSYLGRSNQPQHF.

The V and J genes are TRBV7-2 and TRBJ1-2; 9 bases are shared with TRBD1. The CDR3 is 19 residues long. Germline CDR1 and CDR2: SGHTA and FQGNSA. Losses at the gene ends were 3 bases for V and 4 bases for J; bases not matched to a gene: 18. CDR3 in amino acids: CASSFNPDGTGKVGYGYTF. As DNA, the CDR3 is TGTGCCAGCAGCTTTAACCCCGACGGGACAGGGAAAGTGGGCTATGGCTACACCTTC.